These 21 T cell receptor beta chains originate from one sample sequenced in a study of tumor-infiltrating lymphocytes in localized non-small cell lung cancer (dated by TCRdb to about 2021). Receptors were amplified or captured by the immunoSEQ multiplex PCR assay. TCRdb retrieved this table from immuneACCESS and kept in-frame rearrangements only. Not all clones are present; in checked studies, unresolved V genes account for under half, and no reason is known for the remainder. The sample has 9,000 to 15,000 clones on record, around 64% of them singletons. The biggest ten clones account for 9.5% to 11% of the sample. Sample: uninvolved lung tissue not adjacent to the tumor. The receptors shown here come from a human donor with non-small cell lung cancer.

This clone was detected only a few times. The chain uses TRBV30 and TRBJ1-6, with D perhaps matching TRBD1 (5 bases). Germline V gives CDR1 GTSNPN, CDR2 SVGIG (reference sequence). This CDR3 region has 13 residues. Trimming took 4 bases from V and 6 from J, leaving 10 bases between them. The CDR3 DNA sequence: TGTGCCTGGAACCCAGGGTTTAATTCACCCCTCCACTTT. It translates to CAWNPGFNSPLHF.

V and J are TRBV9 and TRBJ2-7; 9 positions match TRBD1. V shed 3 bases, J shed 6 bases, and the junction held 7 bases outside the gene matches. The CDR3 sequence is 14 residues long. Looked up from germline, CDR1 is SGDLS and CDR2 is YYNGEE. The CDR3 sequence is CASSGRDRVSEQYF. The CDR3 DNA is TGTGCCAGCAGCGGACGGGACAGGGTCTCCGAGCAGTACTTC.

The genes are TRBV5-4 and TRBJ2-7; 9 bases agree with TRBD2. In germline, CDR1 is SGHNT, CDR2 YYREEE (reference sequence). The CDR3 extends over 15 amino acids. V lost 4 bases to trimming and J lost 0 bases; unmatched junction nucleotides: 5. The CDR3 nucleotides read TGTGCCAGCAGCCGGACTAGCGCCGCCTCCTACGAGCAGTACTTC. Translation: CASSRTSAASYEQYF.

The CDR3 loop reads CAWDLSSYNEQFF. The CDR3 DNA is TGTGCCTGGGACCTGAGCTCCTACAATGAGCAGTTCTTC. The chain employs TRBV30 and TRBJ2-1; no definite D call. This CDR3 spans 13 amino acids. CDR1 and CDR2 (germline): GTSNPN, SVGIG (reference sequence). V was clipped by 5 bases and J by 0 bases, with 8 bases between them.

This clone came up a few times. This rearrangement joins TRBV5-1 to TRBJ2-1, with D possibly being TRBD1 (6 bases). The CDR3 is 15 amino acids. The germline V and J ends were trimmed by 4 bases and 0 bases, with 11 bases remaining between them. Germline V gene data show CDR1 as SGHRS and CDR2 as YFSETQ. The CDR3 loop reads CASSPTGHSYNEQFF. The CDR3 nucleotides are TGCGCCAGCAGCCCTACGGGACACTCCTACAATGAGCAGTTCTTC.

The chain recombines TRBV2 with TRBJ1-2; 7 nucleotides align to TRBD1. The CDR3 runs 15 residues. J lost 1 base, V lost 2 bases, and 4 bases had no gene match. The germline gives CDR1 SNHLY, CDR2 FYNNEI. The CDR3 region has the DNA TGTGCCAGCAGTGAACTACAGGGGCGTAACTATGGCTACACCTTC. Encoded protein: CASSELQGRNYGYTF.

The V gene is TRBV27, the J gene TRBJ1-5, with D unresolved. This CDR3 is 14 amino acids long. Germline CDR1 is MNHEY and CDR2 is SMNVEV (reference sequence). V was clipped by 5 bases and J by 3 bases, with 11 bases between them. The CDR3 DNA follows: TGTGCCAGCAGTCTGCGAAACTTCAATCAGCCCCAGCATTTT. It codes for CASSLRNFNQPQHF.

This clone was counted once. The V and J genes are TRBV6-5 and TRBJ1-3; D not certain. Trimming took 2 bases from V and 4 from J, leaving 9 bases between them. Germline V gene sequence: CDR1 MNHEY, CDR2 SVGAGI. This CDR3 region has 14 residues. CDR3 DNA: TGTGCCAGCAGTTACAGAAGCGCGGGAAACACCATATATTTT. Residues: CASSYRSAGNTIYF.

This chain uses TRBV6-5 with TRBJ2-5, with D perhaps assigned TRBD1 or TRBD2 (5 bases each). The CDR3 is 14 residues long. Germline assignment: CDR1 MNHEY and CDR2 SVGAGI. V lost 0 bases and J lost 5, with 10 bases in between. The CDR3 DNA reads TGTGCCAGCAGTTACTCGGGGGAAAGGGAGACCCAGTACTTC. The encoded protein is CASSYSGERETQYF.

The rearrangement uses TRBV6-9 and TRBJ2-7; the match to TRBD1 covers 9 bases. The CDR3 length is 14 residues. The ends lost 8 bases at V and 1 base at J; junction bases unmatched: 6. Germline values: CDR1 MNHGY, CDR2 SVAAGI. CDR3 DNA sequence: TGTGCCAGCTCCCGGGACAGGGTATCCTACGAGCAGTACTTC. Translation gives CASSRDRVSYEQYF.

CDR3 in DNA: TGCGCCAGCAGCCAAGAGGCGTTCGGGTCCCCCTACGAGCAGTACTTC. It specifies CASSQEAFGSPYEQYF. J is TRBJ2-7 and V is TRBV4-3; no clear D gene. The V gene's germline CDR1 is LGHNA and CDR2 YSLEER. The CDR3 loop spans 16 amino acids. Trimming removed 0 bases at V and 2 bases at J, with 14 bases between.

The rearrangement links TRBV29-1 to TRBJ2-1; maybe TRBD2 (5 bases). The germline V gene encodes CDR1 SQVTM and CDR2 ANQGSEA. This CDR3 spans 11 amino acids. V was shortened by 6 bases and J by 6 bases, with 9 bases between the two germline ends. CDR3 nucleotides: TGCAGCGTCGTAGCGACCAATGAGCAGTTCTTC. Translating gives CSVVATNEQFF.

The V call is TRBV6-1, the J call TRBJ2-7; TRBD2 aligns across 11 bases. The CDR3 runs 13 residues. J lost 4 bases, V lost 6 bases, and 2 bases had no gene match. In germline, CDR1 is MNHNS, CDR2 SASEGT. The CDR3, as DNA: TGTGCCAGCAGAGCTAGCGGGAGGTACGAGCAGTACTTC. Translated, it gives CASRASGRYEQYF.

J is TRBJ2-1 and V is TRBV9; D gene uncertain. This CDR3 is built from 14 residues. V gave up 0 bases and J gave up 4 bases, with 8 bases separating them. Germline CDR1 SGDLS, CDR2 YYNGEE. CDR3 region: CASSVDGAYNEQFF. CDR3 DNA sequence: TGTGCCAGCAGCGTAGATGGCGCGTACAATGAGCAGTTCTTC.

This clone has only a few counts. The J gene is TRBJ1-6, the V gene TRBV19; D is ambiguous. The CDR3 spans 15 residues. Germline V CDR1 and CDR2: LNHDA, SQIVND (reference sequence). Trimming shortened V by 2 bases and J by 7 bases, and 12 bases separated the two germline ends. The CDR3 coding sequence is TGTGCCAGTAGTATAAAAGAAGGAAGGAATTCACCCCTCCACTTT. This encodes CASSIKEGRNSPLHF.

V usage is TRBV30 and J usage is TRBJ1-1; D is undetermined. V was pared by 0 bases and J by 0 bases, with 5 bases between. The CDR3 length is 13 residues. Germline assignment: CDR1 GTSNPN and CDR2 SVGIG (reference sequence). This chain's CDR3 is CAWSVRLNTEAFF. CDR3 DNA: TGTGCCTGGAGTGTACGGTTGAACACTGAAGCTTTCTTT.

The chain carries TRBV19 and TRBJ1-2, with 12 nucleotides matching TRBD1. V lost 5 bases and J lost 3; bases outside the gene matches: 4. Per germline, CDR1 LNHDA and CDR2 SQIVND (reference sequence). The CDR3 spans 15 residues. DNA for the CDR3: TGTGCCAGTAGTCGGGGACAGGGGGCGGACTATGGCTACACCTTC. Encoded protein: CASSRGQGADYGYTF.

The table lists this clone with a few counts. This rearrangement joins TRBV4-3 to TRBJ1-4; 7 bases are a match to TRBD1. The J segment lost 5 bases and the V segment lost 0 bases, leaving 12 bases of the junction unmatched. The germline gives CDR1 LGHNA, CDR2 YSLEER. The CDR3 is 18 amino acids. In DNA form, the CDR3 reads TGCGCCAGCAGCCAAGAATCCGAACCAGGGGGGAGAAATGAAAAACTGTTTTTT. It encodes CASSQESEPGGRNEKLFF.

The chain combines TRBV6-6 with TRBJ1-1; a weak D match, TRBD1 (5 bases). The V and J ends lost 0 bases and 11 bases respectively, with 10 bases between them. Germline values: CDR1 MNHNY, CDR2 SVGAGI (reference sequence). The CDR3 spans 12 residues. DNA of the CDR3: TGTGCCAGCAGTTACTCAGGGGAAGGTGCTTTCTTT. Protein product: CASSYSGEGAFF.

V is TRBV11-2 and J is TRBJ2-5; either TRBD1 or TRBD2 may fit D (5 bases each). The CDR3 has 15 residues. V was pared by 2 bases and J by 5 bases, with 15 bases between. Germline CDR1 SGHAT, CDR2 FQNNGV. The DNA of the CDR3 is TGTGCCAGCAGCTTATCCGTCGGGGCTGGGGAGACCCAGTACTTC. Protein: CASSLSVGAGETQYF.

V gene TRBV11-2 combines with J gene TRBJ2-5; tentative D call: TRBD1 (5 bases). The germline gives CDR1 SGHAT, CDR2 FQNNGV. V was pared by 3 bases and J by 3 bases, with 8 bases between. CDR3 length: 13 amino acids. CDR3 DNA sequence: TGTGCCAGCAGCTTTACAGGAAAAGAGACCCAGTACTTC. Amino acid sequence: CASSFTGKETQYF.